The clone carrying this T cell receptor (beta chain) was counted many times. This specimen comes from a study of neurological immune-mediated disorders. From germline, CDR1 is ENHRY and CDR2 SYGVKD. There are 13 residues in the CDR3. The V and J ends lost 6 bases and 3 bases, in that order; junction bases with no gene match: 2. TCRdb re-analysed the 5' RACE reads in MiXCR, keeping a single row per CDR3 protein. The sample has tens of thousands of distinct CDR3 sequences; approximately 15% are singletons. Sample: PBMCs. This chain uses TRBV10-3 with TRBJ2-5, with 9 bases lining up with TRBD1. This receptor was identified in a female donor with HTLV-1-associated myelopathy (HAM/TSP). The CDR3 here is CAIRTGGKETQYF. The CDR3 region has the DNA TGTGCCATCAGGACAGGGGGAAAAGAGACCCAGTACTTC.